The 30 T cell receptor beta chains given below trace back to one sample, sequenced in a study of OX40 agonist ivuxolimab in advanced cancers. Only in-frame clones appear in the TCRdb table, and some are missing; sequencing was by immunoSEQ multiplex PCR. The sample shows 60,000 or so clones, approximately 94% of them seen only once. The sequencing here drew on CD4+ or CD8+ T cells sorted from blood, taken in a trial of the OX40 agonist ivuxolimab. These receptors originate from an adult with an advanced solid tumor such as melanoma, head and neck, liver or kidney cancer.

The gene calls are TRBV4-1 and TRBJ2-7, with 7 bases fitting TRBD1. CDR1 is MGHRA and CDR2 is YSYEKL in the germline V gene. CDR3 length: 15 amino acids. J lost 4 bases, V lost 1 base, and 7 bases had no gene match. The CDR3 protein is CASSQGQGPLYEQYF. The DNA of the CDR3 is TGCGCCAGCAGCCAAGGACAGGGTCCTTTATACGAGCAGTACTTC.

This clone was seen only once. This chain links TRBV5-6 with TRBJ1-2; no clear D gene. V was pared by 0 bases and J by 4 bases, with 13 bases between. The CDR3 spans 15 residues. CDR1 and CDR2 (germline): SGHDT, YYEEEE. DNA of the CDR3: TGTGCCAGCAGCTTGGATCCGGCCCCTGTCTATGGCTACACCTTC. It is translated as CASSLDPAPVYGYTF.

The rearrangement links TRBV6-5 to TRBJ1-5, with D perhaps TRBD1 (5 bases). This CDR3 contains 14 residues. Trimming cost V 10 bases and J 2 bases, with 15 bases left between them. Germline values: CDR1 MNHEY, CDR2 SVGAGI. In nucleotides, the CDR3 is TGTGCCACCTGGCGGGGGGTTGGCAATCAGCCCCAGCATTTT. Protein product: CATWRGVGNQPQHF.

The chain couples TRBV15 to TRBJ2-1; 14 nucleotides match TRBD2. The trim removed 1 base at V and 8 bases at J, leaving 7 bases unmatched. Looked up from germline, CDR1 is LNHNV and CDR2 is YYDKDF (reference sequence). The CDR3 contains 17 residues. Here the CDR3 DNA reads TGTGCCACCAGCAGAGGCTCGGGACTAGCGGGAGCCCATGAGCAGTTCTTC. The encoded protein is CATSRGSGLAGAHEQFF.

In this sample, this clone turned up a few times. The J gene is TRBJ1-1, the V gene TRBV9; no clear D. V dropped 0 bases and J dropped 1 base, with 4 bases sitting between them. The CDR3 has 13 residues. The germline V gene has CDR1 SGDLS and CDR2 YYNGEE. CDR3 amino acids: CASSVERNTEAFF. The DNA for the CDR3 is TGTGCCAGCAGCGTAGAGAGGAACACTGAAGCTTTCTTT. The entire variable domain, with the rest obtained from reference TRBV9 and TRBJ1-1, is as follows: DSGVTQTPKHLITATGQRVTLRCSPRSGDLSVYWYQQSLDQGLQFLIQYYNGEERAKGNILERFSAQQFPDLHSELNLSSLELGDSALYFCASSVERNTEAFFGQGTRLTVV.

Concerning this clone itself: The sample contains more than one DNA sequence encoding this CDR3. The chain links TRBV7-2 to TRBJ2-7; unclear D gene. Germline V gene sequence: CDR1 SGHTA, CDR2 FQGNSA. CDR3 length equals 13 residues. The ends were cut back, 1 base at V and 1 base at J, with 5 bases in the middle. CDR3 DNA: TGTGCCAGCAGCTTAGGCCCTTCCTACGAGCAGTACTTC. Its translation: CASSLGPSYEQYF.

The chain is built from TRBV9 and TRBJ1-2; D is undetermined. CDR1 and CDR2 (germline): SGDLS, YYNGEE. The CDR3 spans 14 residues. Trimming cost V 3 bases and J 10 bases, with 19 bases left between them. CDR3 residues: CASSAGLVTIFYTF. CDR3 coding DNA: TGTGCCAGCAGCGCCGGACTGGTCACTATCTTCTACACCTTC.

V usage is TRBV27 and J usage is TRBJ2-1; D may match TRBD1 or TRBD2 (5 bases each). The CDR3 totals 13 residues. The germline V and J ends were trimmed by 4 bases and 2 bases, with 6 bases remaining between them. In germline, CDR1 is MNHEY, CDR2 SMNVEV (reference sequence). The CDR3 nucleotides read TGTGCCAGCAGTTGGGGGACCTACAATGAGCAGTTCTTC. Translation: CASSWGTYNEQFF.

CDR3: CASSPRTGGEGTDTQYF. In DNA, the CDR3 is TGTGCCAGCAGCCCGCGGACAGGGGGTGAGGGCACAGATACGCAGTATTTT. The chain couples TRBV4-2 to TRBJ2-3, with 10 positions matching TRBD1. Germline lookup yields CDR1 LGHNA and CDR2 YNFKEQ. The J segment lost 1 base and the V segment lost 4 bases, leaving 8 bases of the junction unmatched. This CDR3 has 17 residues.

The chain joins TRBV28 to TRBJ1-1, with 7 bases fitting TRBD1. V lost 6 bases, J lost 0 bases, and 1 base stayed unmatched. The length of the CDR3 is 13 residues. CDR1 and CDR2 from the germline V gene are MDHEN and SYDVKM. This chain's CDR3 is CASRDRLNTEAFF. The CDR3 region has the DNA TGTGCCAGCAGGGACAGGTTGAACACTGAAGCTTTCTTT.

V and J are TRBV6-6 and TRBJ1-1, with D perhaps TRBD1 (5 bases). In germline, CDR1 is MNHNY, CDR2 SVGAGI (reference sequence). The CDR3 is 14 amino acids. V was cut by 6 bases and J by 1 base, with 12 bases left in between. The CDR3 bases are TGTGCCAGCAGATTGACAGAGGCGAACACTGAAGCTTTCTTT. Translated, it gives CASRLTEANTEAFF.

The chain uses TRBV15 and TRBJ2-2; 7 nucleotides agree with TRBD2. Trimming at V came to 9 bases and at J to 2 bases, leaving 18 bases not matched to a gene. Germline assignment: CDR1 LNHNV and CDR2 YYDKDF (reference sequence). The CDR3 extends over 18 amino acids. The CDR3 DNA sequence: TGTGCCACAGGCCCGAGGGCGGGAGACTCTATAAACACCGGGGAGCTGTTTTTT. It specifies CATGPRAGDSINTGELFF.

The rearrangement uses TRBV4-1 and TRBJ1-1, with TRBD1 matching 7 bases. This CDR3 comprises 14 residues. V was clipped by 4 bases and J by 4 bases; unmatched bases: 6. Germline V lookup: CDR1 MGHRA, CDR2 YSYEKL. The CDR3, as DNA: TGCGCCAGCAGCCCGTCCCGGGACAGCACTGAAGCTTTCTTT. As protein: CASSPSRDSTEAFF.

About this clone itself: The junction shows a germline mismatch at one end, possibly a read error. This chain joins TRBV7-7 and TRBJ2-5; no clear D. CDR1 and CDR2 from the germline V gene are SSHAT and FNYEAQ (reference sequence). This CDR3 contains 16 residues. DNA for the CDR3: TGTGCTAGCAGCTTAACTGACCGCCTGTACCAAGAGACCCAGTACTTC. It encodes CASSLTDRLYQETQYF. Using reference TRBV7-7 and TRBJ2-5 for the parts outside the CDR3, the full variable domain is GAGVSQSPRYKVTKRGQDVTLRCDPISSHATLYWYQQALGQGPEFLTYFNYEAQPDKSGLPSDRFSAERPEGSISTLTIQRTEQRDSAMYRCASSLTDRLYQETQYFGPGTRLLVL.

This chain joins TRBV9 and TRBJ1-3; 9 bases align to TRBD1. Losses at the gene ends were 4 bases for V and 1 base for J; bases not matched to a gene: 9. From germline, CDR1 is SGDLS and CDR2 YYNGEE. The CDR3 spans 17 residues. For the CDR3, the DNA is TGTGCCAGCAGCCCCTGGGGGGGGACAGGGTCTGGAAACACCATATATTTT. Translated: CASSPWGGTGSGNTIYF.

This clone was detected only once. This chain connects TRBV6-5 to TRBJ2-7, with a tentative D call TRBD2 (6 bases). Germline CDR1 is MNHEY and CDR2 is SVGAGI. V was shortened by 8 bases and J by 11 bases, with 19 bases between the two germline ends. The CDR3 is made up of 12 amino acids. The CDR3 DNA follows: TGTGCCAGCGAGGTGGGATCCGGGAGAAAGTACTTC. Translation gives CASEVGSGRKYF.

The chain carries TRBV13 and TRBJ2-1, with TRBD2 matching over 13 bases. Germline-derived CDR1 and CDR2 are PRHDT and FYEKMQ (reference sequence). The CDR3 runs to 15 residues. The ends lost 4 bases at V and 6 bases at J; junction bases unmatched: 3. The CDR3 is CASSSGLAGSNEQFF. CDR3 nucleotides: TGTGCCAGCAGCTCGGGACTAGCGGGGTCCAATGAGCAGTTCTTC.

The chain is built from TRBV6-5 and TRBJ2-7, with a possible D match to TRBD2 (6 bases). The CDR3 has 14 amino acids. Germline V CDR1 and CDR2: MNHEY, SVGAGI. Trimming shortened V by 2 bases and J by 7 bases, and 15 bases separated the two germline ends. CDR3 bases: TGTGCCAGCAGTTACACCCGGGGGAGCGGGGAGCAGTACTTC. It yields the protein CASSYTRGSGEQYF.

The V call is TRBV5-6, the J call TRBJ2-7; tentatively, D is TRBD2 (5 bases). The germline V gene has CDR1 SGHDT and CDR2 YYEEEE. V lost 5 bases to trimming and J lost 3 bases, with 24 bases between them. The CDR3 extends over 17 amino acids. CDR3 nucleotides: TGTGCCAGCAGTCCGGAGAGGGCTAGCTCCTATGGCTACGAGCAGTACTTC. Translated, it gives CASSPERASSYGYEQYF.

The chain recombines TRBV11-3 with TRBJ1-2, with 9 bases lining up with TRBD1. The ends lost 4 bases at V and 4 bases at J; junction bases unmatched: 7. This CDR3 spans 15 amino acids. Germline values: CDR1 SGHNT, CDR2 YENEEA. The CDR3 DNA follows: TGTGCCAGCAGCTCCTGGACAGGGGCTCGCTATGGCTACACCTTC. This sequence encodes CASSSWTGARYGYTF.

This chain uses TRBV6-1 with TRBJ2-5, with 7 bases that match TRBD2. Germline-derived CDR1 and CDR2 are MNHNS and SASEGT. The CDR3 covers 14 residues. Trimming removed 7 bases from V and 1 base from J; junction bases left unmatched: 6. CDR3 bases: TGTGCCAGCACCAGAGGGAGGGGCCAAGAGACCCAGTACTTC. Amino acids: CASTRGRGQETQYF.

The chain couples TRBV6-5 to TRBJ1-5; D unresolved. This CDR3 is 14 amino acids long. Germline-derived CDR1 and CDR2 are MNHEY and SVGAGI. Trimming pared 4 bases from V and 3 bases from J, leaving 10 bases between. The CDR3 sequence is CASSSGRVNQPQHF. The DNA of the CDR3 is TGTGCCAGCAGTTCCGGACGGGTCAATCAGCCCCAGCATTTT.

CDR3 nucleotides: TGTGCCAGCAGCTTAGGAGGGGGGGCGGATCAGCCCCAGCATTTT. Amino acids: CASSLGGGADQPQHF. V and J are TRBV7-9 and TRBJ1-5; a possible D gene is TRBD1 (6 bases). Germline V gene data show CDR1 as SEHNR and CDR2 as FQNEAQ (reference sequence). The CDR3 is 15 amino acids. V was pared by 1 base and J by 5 bases, with 12 bases between.

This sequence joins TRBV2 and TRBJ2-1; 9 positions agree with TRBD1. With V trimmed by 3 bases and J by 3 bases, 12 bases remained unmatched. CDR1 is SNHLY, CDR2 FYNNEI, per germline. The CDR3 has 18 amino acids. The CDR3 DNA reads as TGTGCCAGCAGTGAGCACAGGGGGCAAGAGATTTTCTACAATGAGCAGTTCTTC. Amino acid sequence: CASSEHRGQEIFYNEQFF.

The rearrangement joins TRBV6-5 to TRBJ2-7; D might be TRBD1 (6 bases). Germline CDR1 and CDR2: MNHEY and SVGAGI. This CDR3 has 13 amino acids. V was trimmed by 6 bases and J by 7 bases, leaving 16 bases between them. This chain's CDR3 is CASRQGLGREQYF. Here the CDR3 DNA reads TGTGCCAGCAGACAGGGATTGGGTCGGGAGCAGTACTTC.

CDR3 sequence (DNA): TGTGCCAGCAGTGAAGCGGGAGCGGGAGGGTGGGGAGAGACCCAGTACTTC. Translated, it gives CASSEAGAGGWGETQYF. This rearrangement joins TRBV6-1 to TRBJ2-5; TRBD2 agrees at 10 bases. The germline gives CDR1 MNHNS, CDR2 SASEGT. The CDR3 consists of 17 residues. With V trimmed by 0 bases and J by 4 bases, 8 bases remained unmatched.

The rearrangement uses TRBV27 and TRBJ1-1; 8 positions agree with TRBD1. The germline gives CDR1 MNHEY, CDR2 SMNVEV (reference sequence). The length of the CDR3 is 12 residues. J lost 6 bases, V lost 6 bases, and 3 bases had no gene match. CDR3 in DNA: TGTGCCAGCAGACAGGGGGGGGCTGAAGCTTTCTTT. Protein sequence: CASRQGGAEAFF.

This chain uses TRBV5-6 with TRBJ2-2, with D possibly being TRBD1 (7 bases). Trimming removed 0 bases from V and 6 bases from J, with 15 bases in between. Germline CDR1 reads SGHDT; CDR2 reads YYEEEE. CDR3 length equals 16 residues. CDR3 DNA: TGTGCCAGCAGCTTGGCCATTCAGGGGGGATCCGGGGAGCTGTTTTTT. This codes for CASSLAIQGGSGELFF.

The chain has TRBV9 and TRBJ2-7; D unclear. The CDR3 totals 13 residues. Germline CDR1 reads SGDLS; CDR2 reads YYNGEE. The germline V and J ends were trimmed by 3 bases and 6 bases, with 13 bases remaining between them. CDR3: CASSASLTSEQYF. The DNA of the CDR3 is TGTGCCAGCAGCGCCTCTTTGACGTCCGAGCAGTACTTC.

The CDR3 reads CASSVALGGYTF. The CDR3 region has the DNA TGTGCCAGCAGCGTAGCCCTAGGGGGCTACACCTTC. V is TRBV9 and J is TRBJ1-2; D is uncertain. This CDR3 has 12 residues. CDR1 and CDR2 (germline): SGDLS, YYNGEE. V lost 0 bases and J lost 8, with 8 bases in between.